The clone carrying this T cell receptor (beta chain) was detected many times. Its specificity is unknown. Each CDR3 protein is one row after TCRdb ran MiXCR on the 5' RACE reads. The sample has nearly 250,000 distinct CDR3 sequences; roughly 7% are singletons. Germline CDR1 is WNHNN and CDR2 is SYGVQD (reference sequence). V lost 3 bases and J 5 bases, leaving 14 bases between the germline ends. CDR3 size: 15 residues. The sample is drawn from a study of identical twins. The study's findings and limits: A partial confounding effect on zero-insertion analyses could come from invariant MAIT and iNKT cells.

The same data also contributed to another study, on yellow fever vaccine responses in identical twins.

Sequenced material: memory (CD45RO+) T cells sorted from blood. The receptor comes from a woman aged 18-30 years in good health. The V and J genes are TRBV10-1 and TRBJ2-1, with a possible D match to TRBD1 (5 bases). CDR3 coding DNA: TGCGCCAGCAGTGAACTCAGGGCATCTCACAATGAGCAGTTCTTC. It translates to CASSELRASHNEQFF.